The 6 T cell receptor beta chains in this list originate from one sample, sequenced in a study of shared clonotypes between healthy human individuals. Method: immunoSEQ multiplex PCR; TCRdb's copy keeps in-frame clones and lacks some. The profile shows 2 million to 3 million clones, roughly 93% of them singletons. The sample comprised naive CD4+ T cells from PBMCs. Subset given: CD45RA+ positively selected. These receptors originate from a man between 18 and 29 years old in good health. Some clones in this sample may be carry-over from other donors' samples.

This clone is a singleton in its sample. The chain recombines TRBV6-4 with TRBJ1-1; D is unresolved. The CDR3 has 13 amino acids. Germline V gene lookup returns CDR1 MRHNA and CDR2 SNTAGT. Trimming took 2 bases from V and 4 from J, leaving 8 bases between them. The CDR3 spells CASSDREGTEAFF. The CDR3 DNA sequence: TGTGCCAGCAGTGACAGGGAGGGCACTGAAGCTTTCTTT.

This clone occurred a few times. This chain uses TRBV2 with TRBJ1-1; D is unresolved. Trimming took off 3 bases at V and 7 bases at J, with 12 bases between the two ends. The CDR3 consists of 13 residues. CDR1 is SNHLY, CDR2 FYNNEI, per germline. The CDR3 bases are TGTGCCAGCAGTGATGGCAGGACTATTGAAGCTTTCTTT. This codes for CASSDGRTIEAFF.

V is TRBV5-4 and J is TRBJ2-2; 7 bases map to TRBD2. With 1 base clipped from V and 6 bases from J, the junction kept 3 bases outside the gene matches. The CDR3 runs to 14 residues. In germline, CDR1 is SGHNT, CDR2 YYREEE (reference sequence). The CDR3 sequence is CASSLPGRAGELFF. CDR3 DNA sequence: TGTGCCAGCAGCTTGCCAGGGAGGGCCGGGGAGCTGTTTTTT.

The chain has TRBV25-1 and TRBJ2-3; TRBD2 is a possible D gene (5 bases). The CDR3 totals 15 residues. Germline V gene lookup returns CDR1 MGHDK and CDR2 SYGVNS. With 8 bases removed from V and 5 bases from J, the gap between germline ends came to 20 bases. The CDR3 here is CASQSPASRGDTQYF. The CDR3 bases are TGTGCCAGCCAATCTCCGGCCAGTCGGGGAGATACGCAGTATTTT.

As for this clone: At one end the junction does not follow the germline gene, possibly because of a read error. The chain uses TRBV5-6 and TRBJ2-3; 8 bases match TRBD1. The germline gives CDR1 SGHDT, CDR2 YYEEEE. There are 15 residues in the CDR3. As DNA, the CDR3 is TGTGCCAGCAGTTTGGACAGGGCCTTCACAGATACGCAGTATTTT. It is translated as CASSLDRAFTDTQYF.

This sequence joins TRBV20-1 and TRBJ1-2; D possibly corresponds to TRBD1 (5 bases). Between the trimmed V and J ends, which lost 2 bases and 6 bases, there was a span of 7 bases. The CDR3 totals 11 residues. Germline-derived CDR1 and CDR2 are DFQATT and SNEGSKA (reference sequence). The CDR3 here is CSARQGNGYTF. In DNA, the CDR3 is TGCAGTGCTAGACAGGGAAATGGCTACACCTTC.